The next 18 T cell receptor beta chains were all read from a single sample in a study of blood T cell repertoires in COVID-19. Clones were read by immunoSEQ multiplex PCR, and TCRdb kept only the in-frame ones, dropping some. Found here are 350,000 to 400,000 clones, 80% to 90% of them singletons; the top ten hold 0.9% to 1.1%. Sequencing was carried out using PBMCs or T cells enriched from blood (not recorded which). Receptor source: a man between 18 and 35 years old who had recovered from COVID-19.

The chain joins TRBV6-5 to TRBJ1-1; 7 bases map to TRBD1. The CDR3 is 13 residues long. With 5 bases clipped from V and 5 bases from J, the junction kept 5 bases outside the gene matches. The germline CDR1 and CDR2 sequences are MNHEY and SVGAGI. The chain's CDR3 is CASSLGTVTEAFF. The DNA of the CDR3 is TGTGCCAGCAGTCTAGGGACAGTAACTGAAGCTTTCTTT.

The chain uses TRBV4-3 and TRBJ2-1; D gene ambiguous. The V gene lost 0 bases and the J gene lost 6 bases, with 12 bases spanning the gap. CDR1 is LGHNA and CDR2 is YSLEER in the germline V gene. The CDR3 contains 15 residues. CDR3 sequence reads: CASSQDRYASNEQFF. CDR3 nucleotide sequence: TGCGCCAGCAGCCAAGACAGGTACGCGTCCAATGAGCAGTTCTTC.

This rearrangement joins TRBV3-1 (or the pseudogene TRBV3-2) to TRBJ2-4; possible D gene TRBD2, 6 bases. V shed 1 base and J shed 7 bases, with 23 bases lying between them. The germline V gene has CDR1 LGHDT and CDR2 YNNKEL (reference sequence). The CDR3 contains 18 residues. Written as DNA, the CDR3 is TGTGCCAGCAGCCAAGTAGCCCCTAGTGATCGCCGGGGGAACATTCAGTACTTC. Its protein is CASSQVAPSDRRGNIQYF.

In DNA form, the CDR3 reads TGTGCCAGCAGCTTAATTCGAGTTGTAGGGGCCAACGTCCTGACTTTC. It specifies CASSLIRVVGANVLTF. The V call is TRBV7-2, the J call TRBJ2-6; D unclear. This CDR3 is 16 amino acids long. V was cut by 2 bases and J by 4 bases, with 12 bases left in between. Germline loops: CDR1 SGHTA, CDR2 FQGNSA. The whole variable domain, filled in from reference TRBV7-2 and TRBJ2-6, reads GAGVSQSPSNKVTEKGKDVELRCDPISGHTALYWYRQSLGQGLEFLIYFQGNSAPDKSGLPSDRFSAERTGGSVSTLTIQRTQQEDSAVYLCASSLIRVVGANVLTFGAGSRLTVL.

This rearrangement joins TRBV7-2 to TRBJ2-5; TRBD1 agrees at 7 bases. This CDR3 has 13 amino acids. The trim removed 2 bases at V and 5 bases at J, leaving 2 bases unmatched. CDR1 SGHTA and CDR2 FQGNSA come from the germline V gene. DNA of the CDR3: TGTGCCAGCAGCTTATCCAGGGGGGAGACCCAGTACTTC. Amino acids: CASSLSRGETQYF. The full variable domain, rest sourced from reference TRBV7-2 and TRBJ2-5, is GAGVSQSPSNKVTEKGKDVELRCDPISGHTALYWYRQSLGQGLEFLIYFQGNSAPDKSGLPSDRFSAERTGGSVSTLTIQRTQQEDSAVYLCASSLSRGETQYFGPGTRLLVL.

The V call is TRBV3-1 (or the pseudogene TRBV3-2), the J call TRBJ1-1; D may be TRBD1 (5 bases). This CDR3 has 14 amino acids. Per germline, CDR1 LGHDT and CDR2 YNNKEL (reference sequence). Between the trimmed V and J ends, which lost 0 bases and 4 bases, there was a span of 9 bases. CDR3 loop: CASSQDAGFTEAFF. The CDR3 nucleotides are TGTGCCAGCAGCCAAGATGCAGGGTTCACTGAAGCTTTCTTT.

The chain recombines TRBV6-4 with TRBJ1-5, with D unresolved. Trimming stripped 4 bases from V and 0 bases from J, with 13 bases between. CDR3 length: 16 residues. The germline gives CDR1 MRHNA, CDR2 SNTAGT. CDR3 residues: CASSVEGAPSNQPQHF. The CDR3 nucleotides read TGTGCCAGCAGTGTTGAGGGAGCCCCTAGCAATCAGCCCCAGCATTTT.

A single count supports this clone. This chain links TRBV28 with TRBJ2-1; TRBD1 matches 7 bases. The CDR3 covers 15 residues. The germline CDR1 and CDR2 sequences are MDHEN and SYDVKM. Trimming removed 4 bases from V and 5 bases from J; junction bases left unmatched: 8. CDR3 sequence: CASSYQGEYNNEQFF. The CDR3, as DNA: TGTGCCAGCAGTTACCAGGGGGAATACAACAATGAGCAGTTCTTC.

In its sample, this clone was seen once. The same CDR3 arises from other DNA sequences in this sample as well. The CDR3 loop is CSVGLSYEQYF. CDR3 DNA: TGCAGCGTTGGACTAAGCTACGAGCAGTACTTC. The V and J genes are TRBV29-1 and TRBJ2-7, with D perhaps TRBD2 (5 bases). Trimming took 4 bases from V and 3 from J, leaving 7 bases between them. The CDR3 is made up of 11 amino acids. Germline CDR1 and CDR2: SQVTM and ANQGSEA.

The chain recombines TRBV27 with TRBJ1-5, with D tentatively TRBD1 (5 bases). V was clipped by 8 bases and J by 4 bases, with 15 bases between them. The germline CDR1 and CDR2 sequences are MNHEY and SMNVEV (reference sequence). This CDR3 region has 14 residues. CDR3 DNA: TGTGCCAGCTCCCAGGGAGGGGCAAATCAGCCCCAGCATTTT. Amino acids: CASSQGGANQPQHF.

The chain links TRBV4-2 to TRBJ2-7, with 11 positions matching TRBD2. With V trimmed by 1 base and J by 4 bases, 12 bases remained unmatched. This CDR3 comprises 18 residues. CDR1 and CDR2 (germline): LGHNA, YNFKEQ. The CDR3, as DNA: TGTGCCAGCAGCCAAGGGACTAGCGGGTACACGCAAGTTTACGAGCAGTACTTC. Translating it yields CASSQGTSGYTQVYEQYF.

The chain uses TRBV28 and TRBJ2-5; D remains ambiguous. Germline CDR1 and CDR2: MDHEN and SYDVKM. V was shortened by 5 bases and J by 3 bases, with 16 bases between the two germline ends. This CDR3 region has 15 residues. CDR3 loop: CASSGSAPLEETQYF. Written as DNA, the CDR3 is TGTGCCAGCAGTGGTAGTGCCCCGCTGGAAGAGACCCAGTACTTC.

The rearrangement links TRBV5-1 to TRBJ1-3; 7 bases are a match to TRBD1. J gave up 4 bases and V 4 bases, and 5 bases lay outside the gene matches. The CDR3 runs 14 residues. From germline, CDR1 is SGHRS and CDR2 YFSETQ. The DNA for the CDR3 is TGCGCCAGCAGCCTGACAGGGCCGGGAAACACCATATATTTT. Translation gives CASSLTGPGNTIYF.

This chain links TRBV7-2 with TRBJ2-1, with D possibly matching TRBD2 (6 bases). V gave up 1 base and J gave up 4 bases, with 17 bases separating them. The CDR3 covers 17 residues. The germline gives CDR1 SGHTA, CDR2 FQGNSA. CDR3 in DNA: TGTGCCAGCAGCTTAGAGAGGTTCGAGCGGGTTTACAATGAGCAGTTCTTC. Its protein is CASSLERFERVYNEQFF.

This clone has a single count. The genes are TRBV9 and TRBJ1-2; D might be TRBD1 (5 bases). Trimming removed 3 bases at V and 2 bases at J, with 11 bases between. This CDR3 is built from 14 residues. CDR1 is SGDLS, CDR2 YYNGEE, per germline. The CDR3: CASSDRYTNYGYTF. The CDR3 nucleotides are TGTGCCAGCAGCGACAGGTACACCAACTATGGCTACACCTTC.

The chain has TRBV11-2 and TRBJ1-1; tentative D call: TRBD1 (6 bases). Germline CDR1 reads SGHAT; CDR2 reads FQNNGV. Between the trimmed V and J ends, which lost 5 bases and 1 base, there was a span of 14 bases. The CDR3 length is 15 residues. The CDR3 region has the DNA TGTGCCAGCAGCCTCCGCCCGACAGGGAACACTGAAGCTTTCTTT. Translating gives CASSLRPTGNTEAFF.

This clone has only a few counts. Other DNA sequences in the sample encode the same CDR3. The J gene is TRBJ1-5, the V gene TRBV5-1; the D is unclear. The CDR3 contains 13 residues. Germline V CDR1 and CDR2: SGHRS, YFSETQ. Trimming took off 2 bases at V and 6 bases at J, with 9 bases between the two ends. CDR3 sequence (DNA): TGCGCCAGCAGCTTAGAGGGAAGTCAGCCCCAGCATTTT. It yields the protein CASSLEGSQPQHF.

The V gene is TRBV27, the J gene TRBJ2-1; a weak D match, TRBD1 (5 bases). With 2 bases removed from V and 6 bases from J, the gap between germline ends came to 17 bases. CDR1 is MNHEY and CDR2 is SMNVEV in the germline V gene (reference sequence). This CDR3 has 16 residues. In nucleotides, the CDR3 is TGTGCCAGCAGTTTAAGTGGGCAGGGCCCATTCAATGAGCAGTTCTTC. Its protein product is CASSLSGQGPFNEQFF.